This entry features one TCR beta chain sequence. In the original analysis: Estimates of nucleated cell counts were drawn from the amplification of reference gene primers. The repertoire was sequenced with immunoSEQ multiplex PCR; TCRdb's copy has only in-frame clones and lacks some. V and J calls and clone size are as listed in that table; D and trimming were resolved from the DNA. The sample has roughly 160,000 clones; over 80% are singletons. This sample is part of a study of blood T cell repertoires in COVID-19. Turning to the study itself: The United States, Italy and Spain provided the acute and convalescent COVID-19 samples. From T cells, B-cell-depleted T cells, or PBMCs came the material, which was cDNA or gDNA.

Germline loops: CDR1 SEHNR, CDR2 FQNEAQ (reference sequence). There are 14 residues in the CDR3. With 7 bases removed from V and 4 bases from J, the gap between germline ends came to 11 bases. The TCR sequence derives from an older woman who had recovered from COVID-19. The chain has TRBV7-9 and TRBJ1-6; possibly TRBD1 for D (6 bases). The sample consisted of peripheral blood. CDR3 nucleotides: TGTGCCAGCAACCGGGACATTTATAATTCACCCCTCCACTTT. Translation: CASNRDIYNSPLHF.